The 14 T cell receptor beta chains reported below all come from one sample, sequenced in a study of T-cell reconstitution after alpha-beta-depleted transplantation in children. During its preparation, the TCRbeta library received unique molecular identifiers. MiXCR was run by TCRdb on the PCR reads, yielding one entry per CDR3 protein. The sample consists of about a million distinct CDR3 sequences, about 26% of them appearing once. The material sequenced was PBMCs, mostly from graft donor cells, taken 360 days after TCRalphabeta/CD19-depleted stem cell transplant. These receptors originate from a boy younger than two who had a stem cell transplant for SCID, so the T cells may come from the graft donor.

V and J are TRBV10-1 and TRBJ1-2; D gene uncertain. The CDR3 length is 13 residues. CDR1 and CDR2 from the germline V gene are WNHNN and SYGVQD (reference sequence). V was pared by 0 bases and J by 8 bases, with 10 bases between. The CDR3 spells CASSESANSGYTF. In DNA, the CDR3 is TGCGCCAGCAGTGAGTCAGCGAACAGCGGCTACACCTTC.

This clonotype occurred a few times. The chain combines TRBV7-2 with TRBJ1-1; D is unclear. V lost 4 bases and J lost 0, with 9 bases in between. Germline CDR1 and CDR2: SGHTA and FQGNSA. The CDR3 contains 14 residues. The CDR3 sequence: CASSWQQMNTEAFF. In DNA, the CDR3 is TGTGCCAGCAGCTGGCAACAGATGAACACTGAAGCTTTCTTT.

This clonotype has just a few counts. This chain links TRBV4-2 with TRBJ2-1; 9 bases line up with TRBD2. CDR1 and CDR2 (germline): LGHNA, YNFKEQ. This CDR3 contains 20 residues. Trimming cost V 2 bases and J 0 bases; bases outside gene matches: 14. In nucleotides, the CDR3 is TGTGCCAGCAGCCAACGAGGACTAGCGCCCGCTGGGAGCTCCTACAATGAGCAGTTCTTC. It yields the protein CASSQRGLAPAGSSYNEQFF.

The chain joins TRBV10-3 to TRBJ2-5; 11 bases are a match to TRBD2. Germline V gives CDR1 ENHRY, CDR2 SYGVKD. Trimming took 10 bases from V and 5 from J; bases not matched to a gene: 6. This CDR3 region has 13 residues. The CDR3 loop is CATRLAGWETQYF. As DNA, the CDR3 is TGTGCCACCCGACTAGCGGGGTGGGAGACCCAGTACTTC.

The CDR3 DNA reads TGTGCCAGCAGTTCCCCGGCCGGCGGGGGCCCCTACTGGGCAGATACGCAGTATTTT. Protein product: CASSSPAGGGPYWADTQYF. The chain uses TRBV27 and TRBJ2-3; TRBD2 is a possible D gene (7 bases). The CDR3 has 19 amino acids. The V and J ends lost 4 bases and 4 bases respectively, with 27 bases between them. Germline V gene lookup returns CDR1 MNHEY and CDR2 SMNVEV (reference sequence).

V is TRBV28 and J is TRBJ2-3, with unresolved D. The CDR3 runs to 13 residues. Trimming pared 4 bases from V and 7 bases from J, leaving 12 bases between. Germline values: CDR1 MDHEN, CDR2 SYDVKM. The CDR3 sequence: CASSSRPVYTQYF. DNA for the CDR3: TGTGCCAGCAGTTCTCGCCCAGTATATACGCAGTATTTT.

This chain connects TRBV4-3 to TRBJ2-3; D is perhaps TRBD1 (5 bases). This CDR3 region has 15 residues. Germline assignment: CDR1 LGHNA and CDR2 YSLEER. Trimming left V 1 base short and J 1 base short, with 9 bases between. CDR3 region: CASSQGQLRTDTQYF. The CDR3 nucleotides are TGCGCCAGCAGCCAAGGACAGCTACGCACAGATACGCAGTATTTT.

The V and J genes are TRBV6-5 and TRBJ1-2; TRBD1 agrees at 10 bases. The CDR3 runs 13 residues. Germline V lookup: CDR1 MNHEY, CDR2 SVGAGI. The J segment lost 10 bases and the V segment lost 2 bases, leaving 4 bases of the junction unmatched. CDR3 sequence reads: CASSYTDRGYYTF. The CDR3 DNA follows: TGTGCCAGCAGTTACACGGACAGGGGGTACTACACCTTC.

This clonotype occurred a few times. V gene TRBV7-8 combines with J gene TRBJ2-2; D may correspond to TRBD1 or TRBD2 (6 bases each). CDR3 size: 18 residues. The germline V gene encodes CDR1 SGHVS and CDR2 FQNEAQ. V was pared by 4 bases and J by 2 bases, with 20 bases between. DNA for the CDR3: TGTGCCAGCAGCTCCCGACAGGACTACTCCCTAAACACCGGGGAGCTGTTTTTT. Its translation is CASSSRQDYSLNTGELFF.

This clonotype was detected only a few times. This chain uses TRBV20-1 with TRBJ2-5, with 9 bases lining up with TRBD2. V shed 3 bases and J 5 bases; nucleotides not matched to a gene: 7. Germline assignment: CDR1 DFQATT and CDR2 SNEGSKA (reference sequence). This CDR3 region has 14 residues. For the CDR3, the DNA is TGCAGTGCTAGGGCCCAGCGGGGGGTGGAGACCCAGTACTTC. Translated, it gives CSARAQRGVETQYF.

The chain carries TRBV10-1 and TRBJ2-3, with D maybe TRBD1 (6 bases). The germline V gene has CDR1 WNHNN and CDR2 SYGVQD (reference sequence). V was clipped by 6 bases and J by 1 base, with 20 bases between them. This CDR3 comprises 17 residues. The CDR3 region is CASSKTLQGARTDTQYF. The DNA of the CDR3 is TGCGCCAGCAGCAAGACCCTACAGGGCGCCCGCACAGATACGCAGTATTTT.

The genes are TRBV27 and TRBJ2-1; D gene unclear. There are 16 residues in the CDR3. Between the trimmed V and J ends, which lost 2 bases and 2 bases, there was a span of 13 bases. Per the germline V gene, CDR1 is MNHEY and CDR2 is SMNVEV (reference sequence). The CDR3 region has the DNA TGTGCCAGCAGTTTAGTCGCCAAACGCCCCTACAATGAGCAGTTCTTC. This sequence encodes CASSLVAKRPYNEQFF.

The V call is TRBV7-9, the J call TRBJ1-1; D is unclear. CDR1 and CDR2 from the germline V gene are SEHNR and FQNEAQ (reference sequence). The CDR3 runs to 17 residues. Trimming shortened V by 4 bases and J by 1 base, and 19 bases separated the two germline ends. The CDR3 sequence is CASSSISHSPRNTEAFF. The DNA for the CDR3 is TGTGCCAGCAGCTCGATCTCCCATTCCCCGAGGAACACTGAAGCTTTCTTT.

The rearrangement links TRBV6-2 or TRBV6-3 to TRBJ2-5, with 7 bases fitting TRBD2. Per the germline V gene, CDR1 is MNHEY and CDR2 is SVGEGT. CDR3 length: 14 residues. V trimming: 0 bases; J trimming: 5 bases; junction bases outside the gene matches: 3. The chain's CDR3 is CASSYSISGETQYF. The CDR3 DNA follows: TGTGCCAGCAGTTACTCGATTAGCGGGGAGACCCAGTACTTC.